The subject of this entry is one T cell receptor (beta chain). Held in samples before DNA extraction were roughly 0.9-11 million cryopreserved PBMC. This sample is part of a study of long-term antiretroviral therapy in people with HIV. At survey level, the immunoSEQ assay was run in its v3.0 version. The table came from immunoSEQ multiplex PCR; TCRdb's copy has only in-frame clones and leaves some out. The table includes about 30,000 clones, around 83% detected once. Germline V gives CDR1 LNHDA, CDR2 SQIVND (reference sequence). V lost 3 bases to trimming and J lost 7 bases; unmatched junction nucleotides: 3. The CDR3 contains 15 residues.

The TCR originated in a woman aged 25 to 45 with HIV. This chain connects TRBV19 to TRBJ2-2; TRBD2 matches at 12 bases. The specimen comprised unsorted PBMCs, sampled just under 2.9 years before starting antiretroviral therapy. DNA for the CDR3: TGTGCCAGTAGTATTACTAGCGGGGGGATCGGGGAGCTGTTTTTT. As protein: CASSITSGGIGELFF.